These 3 T cell receptor beta chains were all obtained from the same sample, sequenced in a study of graft-versus-host responses after intestinal transplantation. Using immunoSEQ multiplex PCR, the repertoire was profiled, and TCRdb retains in-frame clones only, with some absent. The sample yields about 16,000 clones, 75% to 90% seen once. The sequencing here drew on PBMCs, taken around 110 days after intestinal transplant. These receptors all stem from a human patient who received an intestinal transplant, so some T cells may come from the graft donor.

The gene calls are TRBV7-9 and TRBJ2-7; 11 nucleotides match TRBD2. The CDR3 spans 17 residues. The V gene end was trimmed by 1 base and the J gene end by 3 bases; junction bases not matched to a gene: 8. Germline V CDR1 and CDR2: SEHNR, FQNEAQ (reference sequence). The CDR3: CASSLGRGGTSGYEQYF. Here the CDR3 DNA reads TGTGCCAGCAGCTTAGGACGTGGGGGGACTAGCGGCTACGAGCAGTACTTC.

The CDR3 DNA reads TGTGCCAGCAGCCCGGACAGGGTACACGAGCAGTACTTC. Protein: CASSPDRVHEQYF. J is TRBJ2-7 and V is TRBV7-7; 8 bases are a match to TRBD1. J was trimmed by 5 bases and V by 5 bases; bases with no gene match: 5. This CDR3 comprises 13 residues. The germline CDR1 and CDR2 sequences are SSHAT and FNYEAQ (reference sequence).

V is TRBV20-1 and J is TRBJ2-5; unclear D gene. The CDR3 contains 11 residues. Germline V lookup: CDR1 DFQATT, CDR2 SNEGSKA (reference sequence). The V end lost 3 bases, the J end lost 4 bases, and 6 bases lay between the germline ends. The CDR3 bases are TGCAGTGCTAGTCTGCGAGAGACCCAGTACTTC. This encodes CSASLRETQYF.